One and the same sample provided the 28 T cell receptor beta chains below, sequenced in a study of vaccination effects on CD4 cells after COVID-19. The ViraFEST assay expanded antigen-specific CD4+ T cells with viral peptide pools before sequencing. CD4+ T cells were isolated after approximately 10 days of culture. Two-dose BNT162b2 or mRNA-1273 vaccination was given to participants. These receptors have no known antigen. Libraries were prepared by immunoSEQ multiplex PCR; TCRdb keeps only in-frame clonotypes and omits some of them. The repertoire consists of about 33,000 clones, with approximately 82% occurring once and the leading ten covering over 1.2%. The starting material was CD4+ T cells from PBMCs cultured with HCoV-NL63 spike peptides, obtained after COVID-19 vaccination. Receptor source: a human donor who received a COVID-19 vaccine. Some clones in this sample may be carry-over from other donors' samples.

This clone was seen a handful of times. This chain uses TRBV5-1 with TRBJ1-3, with no clear D. Per the germline V gene, CDR1 is SGHRS and CDR2 is YFSETQ. This CDR3 is 15 amino acids long. Between the trimmed V and J ends, which lost 4 bases and 0 bases, there was a span of 11 bases. CDR3 nucleotide sequence: TGCGCCAGCAGCGTGAGTTTTTCCTCTGGAAACACCATATATTTT. This gives the protein CASSVSFSSGNTIYF.

This rearrangement joins TRBV5-1 to TRBJ2-5, with TRBD1 matching over 8 bases. The V gene end was trimmed by 0 bases and the J gene end by 7 bases; junction bases not matched to a gene: 8. Germline values: CDR1 SGHRS, CDR2 YFSETQ. The CDR3 length is 15 residues. CDR3 DNA sequence: TGCGCCAGCAGCTTGGCCGGACAGGGAAGAGGGACCCAGTACTTC. It translates to CASSLAGQGRGTQYF.

This clone was seen just once. The rearrangement links TRBV30 to TRBJ1-1; possible D gene TRBD1, 5 bases. Germline lookup yields CDR1 GTSNPN and CDR2 SVGIG (reference sequence). The CDR3 runs 11 residues. Trimming stripped 4 bases from V and 10 bases from J, with 13 bases between. The CDR3 bases are TGTGCCTGGACAGGGTATAGGGTAGCTTTCTTT. Translating it yields CAWTGYRVAFF.

The V and J genes are TRBV28 and TRBJ1-6, with D unclear. This CDR3 is 12 amino acids long. Germline CDR1 is MDHEN and CDR2 is SYDVKM. The V gene lost 6 bases and the J gene lost 14 bases, with 14 bases spanning the gap. The CDR3 is CASRTGVWALHF. The CDR3 DNA is TGTGCCAGCAGAACCGGAGTTTGGGCCCTCCACTTT.

The rearrangement joins TRBV6-2 or TRBV6-3 to TRBJ2-2; D is undetermined. Between the trimmed V and J ends, which lost 5 bases and 2 bases, there was a span of 12 bases. CDR3 length: 15 amino acids. Germline V gene sequence: CDR1 MNHEY, CDR2 SVGEGT. CDR3 nucleotide sequence: TGTGCCAGCAGTAAGAGCAGGTTTAACACCGGGGAGCTGTTTTTT. It specifies CASSKSRFNTGELFF.

This clone showed up just once. CDR3: CATSDQGYQPQHF. Here the CDR3 DNA reads TGTGCCACCAGTGATCAGGGGTATCAGCCCCAGCATTTT. The gene calls are TRBV24-1 and TRBJ1-5; D may be TRBD1 (6 bases). V dropped 3 bases and J dropped 5 bases, with 7 bases sitting between them. CDR1 and CDR2 (germline): KGHDR, SFDVKD. The CDR3 totals 13 residues.

The CDR3 DNA is TGCGCCAGCAGCCCCGACCGACGGGAAGCTTTCTTT. Its translation: CASSPDRREAFF. The chain joins TRBV10-1 to TRBJ1-1, with D hard to call. Per the germline V gene, CDR1 is WNHNN and CDR2 is SYGVQD (reference sequence). Between the trimmed V and J ends, which lost 6 bases and 8 bases, there was a span of 13 bases. There are 12 residues in the CDR3.

The gene calls are TRBV5-1 and TRBJ2-7, with TRBD2 matching over 11 bases. J gave up 7 bases and V 5 bases, and 23 bases lay outside the gene matches. From germline, CDR1 is SGHRS and CDR2 YFSETQ. CDR3 length: 19 amino acids. This CDR3 is CASRSRWTSGRGVSSEQYV. The CDR3 nucleotides read TGCGCCAGCAGATCCCGTTGGACTAGCGGGCGGGGAGTTAGTTCTGAGCAGTACGTC.

The genes are TRBV18 and TRBJ1-1; D is possibly TRBD1 (5 bases). The CDR3 is 15 amino acids. Trimming cost V 2 bases and J 0 bases, with 10 bases left between them. Germline-derived CDR1 and CDR2 are KGHSH and LQKENI. CDR3 residues: CASSPMGDVNTEAFF. CDR3 coding DNA: TGTGCCAGCTCACCAATGGGGGACGTGAACACTGAAGCTTTCTTT.

The chain uses TRBV7-9 and TRBJ1-4; D possibly corresponds to TRBD1 (6 bases). Germline V gene sequence: CDR1 SEHNR, CDR2 FQNEAQ (reference sequence). This CDR3 has 12 amino acids. With 4 bases removed from V and 7 bases from J, the gap between germline ends came to 7 bases. For the CDR3, the DNA is TGTGCCAGCAGCTGGGGGCGTGAAAAACTGTTTTTT. Translation: CASSWGREKLFF.

This sequence joins TRBV6-2 or TRBV6-3 and TRBJ2-3; either TRBD1 or TRBD2 may fit D (5 bases each). Trimming took 2 bases from V and 4 from J, leaving 13 bases between them. The germline gives CDR1 MNHEY, CDR2 SVGEGT. This CDR3 region has 15 residues. The CDR3 here is CASSYVRGVSDTQYF. As DNA, the CDR3 is TGTGCCAGCAGTTACGTGAGGGGAGTCTCAGATACGCAGTATTTT.

The rearrangement links TRBV7-9 to TRBJ2-6; no firm D call. This CDR3 has 19 amino acids. Germline assignment: CDR1 SEHNR and CDR2 FQNEAQ (reference sequence). The germline V and J ends were trimmed by 2 bases and 1 base, with 18 bases remaining between them. The CDR3 here is CASSLLLGRLYSGANVLTF. The CDR3 region has the DNA TGTGCCAGCAGCTTACTCCTTGGACGCCTTTATTCTGGGGCCAACGTCCTGACTTTC.

The table lists this clone with a count of one. The rearrangement uses TRBV5-5 and TRBJ1-4, with no clear D. There are 14 residues in the CDR3. Trimming pared 4 bases from V and 4 bases from J, leaving 11 bases between. Germline V gene data show CDR1 as SGHKS and CDR2 as YYEKEE (reference sequence). The chain's CDR3 is CASSPAWNNEKLFF. DNA of the CDR3: TGTGCCAGCAGCCCCGCTTGGAATAATGAAAAACTGTTTTTT.

The chain couples TRBV5-1 to TRBJ2-2; 9 bases map to TRBD2. Germline V CDR1 and CDR2: SGHRS, YFSETQ. The CDR3 runs 16 residues. Losses at the gene ends were 4 bases for V and 0 bases for J; bases not matched to a gene: 4. The CDR3 region has the DNA TGCGCCAGCAGCCCGTTAGCGGGGGCGAACACCGGGGAGCTGTTTTTT. It translates to CASSPLAGANTGELFF.

The chain is built from TRBV7-9 and TRBJ2-1; the match to TRBD2 covers 8 bases. CDR3 length: 16 amino acids. Germline-derived CDR1 and CDR2 are SEHNR and FQNEAQ (reference sequence). J was trimmed by 4 bases and V by 2 bases; bases with no gene match: 7. The CDR3 region has the DNA TGTGCCAGCAGCTTAAATAACGGACTAGCTTACAATGAGCAGTTCTTC. Protein product: CASSLNNGLAYNEQFF.

The rearrangement links TRBV5-4 to TRBJ1-3; D call uncertain. The V gene lost 0 bases and the J gene lost 2 bases, with 6 bases spanning the gap. CDR1 is SGHNT and CDR2 is YYREEE in the germline V gene (reference sequence). There are 14 residues in the CDR3. CDR3 sequence: CASSLDLTGNTIYF. DNA of the CDR3: TGTGCCAGCAGCTTGGACCTCACTGGAAACACCATATATTTT. Looking up the rest from reference TRBV5-4 and TRBJ1-3 gives the full variable domain: ETGVTQSPTHLIKTRGQQVTLRCSSQSGHNTVSWYQQALGQGPQFIFQYYREEENGRGNFPPRFSGLQFPNYSSELNVNALELDDSALYLCASSLDLTGNTIYFGEGSWLTVV.

The gene calls are TRBV25-1 and TRBJ2-2; D ambiguous. This CDR3 comprises 12 residues. Per germline, CDR1 MGHDK and CDR2 SYGVNS. V was shortened by 6 bases and J by 1 base, with 3 bases between the two germline ends. CDR3 bases: TGTGCCAGCAGACAGAACACCGGGGAGCTGTTTTTT. It is translated as CASRQNTGELFF.

The chain employs TRBV7-3 and TRBJ1-3; a possible D gene is TRBD1 (5 bases). The germline V and J ends were trimmed by 6 bases and 0 bases, with 9 bases remaining between them. The CDR3 covers 14 residues. Germline V CDR1 and CDR2: SGHTA, FQGTGA. The CDR3 reads CASSQGPSGNTIYF. The DNA of the CDR3 is TGTGCCAGCAGTCAGGGCCCCTCTGGAAACACCATATATTTT.

Note on this clone: Its ends do not fully match the called genes, so a read error is possible. V is TRBV9 and J is TRBJ2-2; D is possibly TRBD1 or TRBD2 (6 bases each). Germline lookup yields CDR1 SGDLS and CDR2 YYNGEE. This CDR3 comprises 16 residues. The CDR3 sequence: CASRVGGTGNTGELFF. Written as DNA, the CDR3 is TGTGCCAGCAGGGTAGGGGGGACCGGGAACACCGGGGAGCTGTTTTTT.

The rearrangement uses TRBV2 and TRBJ1-2; a possible D gene is TRBD1 (5 bases). CDR3 length: 13 amino acids. Germline V gives CDR1 SNHLY, CDR2 FYNNEI. V lost 5 bases, J lost 10 bases, and 17 bases lay in between. CDR3 residues: CASSNVGASHYTF. DNA of the CDR3: TGTGCCAGCAGTAATGTCGGGGCCTCCCACTACACCTTC.

The chain employs TRBV7-3 and TRBJ2-5, with D perhaps TRBD2 (6 bases). The length of the CDR3 is 13 residues. Germline lookup yields CDR1 SGHTA and CDR2 FQGTGA. V lost 3 bases, J lost 5 bases, and 10 bases lay in between. The CDR3 spells CASSFGLAETQYF. CDR3 DNA sequence: TGTGCCAGCAGCTTCGGCCTAGCGGAGACCCAGTACTTC.

The chain is built from TRBV10-3 and TRBJ1-2; 7 bases align to TRBD1. Trimming removed 3 bases from V and 3 bases from J; junction bases left unmatched: 7. This CDR3 contains 15 residues. CDR1 and CDR2 from the germline V gene are ENHRY and SYGVKD. The CDR3 here is CAISDSGRGDYGYTF. The DNA for the CDR3 is TGTGCCATCAGTGACTCCGGCAGGGGGGACTATGGCTACACCTTC.

J is TRBJ1-6 and V is TRBV18; D gene uncertain. The CDR3 consists of 14 residues. CDR1 is KGHSH, CDR2 LQKENI, per germline. V lost 3 bases and J 5 bases, leaving 8 bases between the germline ends. The DNA for the CDR3 is TGTGCCAGCTCACCGGACGGGAATAATTCACCCCTCCACTTT. Encoded protein: CASSPDGNNSPLHF. The entire variable domain, with the rest obtained from reference TRBV18 and TRBJ1-6, is as follows: NAGVMQNPRHLVRRRGQEARLRCSPMKGHSHVYWYRQLPEEGLKFMVYLQKENIIDESGMPKERFSAEFPKEGPSILRIQQVVRGDSAAYFCASSPDGNNSPLHFGNGTRLTVT.

This chain joins TRBV3-1 (or the pseudogene TRBV3-2) and TRBJ1-4; the D is unclear. The CDR3 is 16 residues long. Trimming took off 0 bases at V and 4 bases at J, with 12 bases between the two ends. Germline CDR1 LGHDT, CDR2 YNNKEL (reference sequence). The CDR3 DNA reads as TGTGCCAGCAGCCAAGATAGGAACGGATATAATGAAAAACTGTTTTTT. Translation: CASSQDRNGYNEKLFF.

This clone was picked up one time. J is TRBJ1-2 and V is TRBV5-1; 7 nucleotides align to TRBD1. The CDR3 loop spans 16 amino acids. V was pared by 0 bases and J by 6 bases, with 11 bases of the junction left unmatched. Germline V gene lookup returns CDR1 SGHRS and CDR2 YFSETQ. CDR3 coding DNA: TGCGCCAGCAGCTTGGGAAATCCAACAGGGGCAAATGGCTACACCTTC. Its protein is CASSLGNPTGANGYTF.

This chain links TRBV7-3 with TRBJ2-2; D perhaps matches TRBD1 (6 bases). The ends were cut back, 6 bases at V and 3 bases at J, with 11 bases in the middle. Germline V gene data show CDR1 as SGHTA and CDR2 as FQGTGA. The length of the CDR3 is 14 residues. The chain's CDR3 is CASSVTGYTGELFF. The CDR3 nucleotides read TGTGCCAGCAGTGTCACAGGGTACACCGGGGAGCTGTTTTTT.

V and J are TRBV6-6 and TRBJ2-1; TRBD1 or TRBD2 may be the D gene (5 bases each). Germline loops: CDR1 MNHNY, CDR2 SVGAGI (reference sequence). This CDR3 has 18 residues. Trimming pared 5 bases from V and 0 bases from J, leaving 20 bases between. The CDR3: CASSRETGPSFSYNEQFF. The CDR3 nucleotides are TGTGCCAGCAGTCGCGAAACGGGACCCTCGTTCTCCTACAATGAGCAGTTCTTC.

This chain connects TRBV6-5 to TRBJ2-7, with D possibly being TRBD1 (5 bases). CDR3 size: 14 residues. Deletions cut 2 bases from V and 6 bases from J, with 14 bases between. Germline V gene sequence: CDR1 MNHEY, CDR2 SVGAGI. DNA of the CDR3: TGTGCCAGCAGTTACAATATTGGGGCTAGCGAGCAGTACGTC. This encodes CASSYNIGASEQYV.